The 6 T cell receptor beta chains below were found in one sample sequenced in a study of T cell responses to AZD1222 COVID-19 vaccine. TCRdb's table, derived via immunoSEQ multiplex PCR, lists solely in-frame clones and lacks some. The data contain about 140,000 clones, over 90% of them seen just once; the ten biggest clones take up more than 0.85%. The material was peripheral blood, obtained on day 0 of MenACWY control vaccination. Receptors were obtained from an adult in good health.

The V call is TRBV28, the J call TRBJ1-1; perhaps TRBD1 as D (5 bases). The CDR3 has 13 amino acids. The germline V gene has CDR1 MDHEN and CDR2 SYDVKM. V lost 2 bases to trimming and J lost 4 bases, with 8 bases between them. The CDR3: CASSLGGTTEAFF. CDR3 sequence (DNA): TGTGCCAGCAGTTTAGGGGGGACCACTGAAGCTTTCTTT.

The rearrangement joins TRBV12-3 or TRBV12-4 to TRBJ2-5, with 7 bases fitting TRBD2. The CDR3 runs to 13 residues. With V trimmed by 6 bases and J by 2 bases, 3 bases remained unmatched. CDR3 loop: CASRNSGQETQYF. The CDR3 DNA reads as TGTGCCAGCAGAAATAGCGGGCAAGAGACCCAGTACTTC.

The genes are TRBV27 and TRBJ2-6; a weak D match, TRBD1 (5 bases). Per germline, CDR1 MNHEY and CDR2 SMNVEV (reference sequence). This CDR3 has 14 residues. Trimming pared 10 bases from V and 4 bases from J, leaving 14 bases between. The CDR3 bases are TGTGCCACGAAGGACATTACCGGGGCCAACGTCCTGACTTTC. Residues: CATKDITGANVLTF.

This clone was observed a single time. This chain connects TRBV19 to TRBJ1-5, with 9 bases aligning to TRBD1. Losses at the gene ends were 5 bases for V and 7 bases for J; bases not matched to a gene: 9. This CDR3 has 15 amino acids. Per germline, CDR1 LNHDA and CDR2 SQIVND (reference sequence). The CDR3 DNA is TGTGCCAGTAGTGCCCCCGGGACAGGGCACCAGCCCCAGCATTTT. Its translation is CASSAPGTGHQPQHF.

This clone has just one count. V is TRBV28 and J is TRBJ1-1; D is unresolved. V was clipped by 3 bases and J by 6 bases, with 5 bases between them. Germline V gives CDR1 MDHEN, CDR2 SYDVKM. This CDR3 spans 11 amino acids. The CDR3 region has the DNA TGTGCCAGCAGTTTTGGACCTGAAGCTTTCTTT. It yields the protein CASSFGPEAFF.

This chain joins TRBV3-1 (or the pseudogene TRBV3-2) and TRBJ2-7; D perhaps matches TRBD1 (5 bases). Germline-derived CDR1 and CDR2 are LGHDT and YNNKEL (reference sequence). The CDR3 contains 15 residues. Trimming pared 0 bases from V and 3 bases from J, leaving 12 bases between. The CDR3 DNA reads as TGTGCCAGCAGCCAAGATCTAGGGCAGGGCTACGAGCAGTACTTC. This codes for CASSQDLGQGYEQYF.